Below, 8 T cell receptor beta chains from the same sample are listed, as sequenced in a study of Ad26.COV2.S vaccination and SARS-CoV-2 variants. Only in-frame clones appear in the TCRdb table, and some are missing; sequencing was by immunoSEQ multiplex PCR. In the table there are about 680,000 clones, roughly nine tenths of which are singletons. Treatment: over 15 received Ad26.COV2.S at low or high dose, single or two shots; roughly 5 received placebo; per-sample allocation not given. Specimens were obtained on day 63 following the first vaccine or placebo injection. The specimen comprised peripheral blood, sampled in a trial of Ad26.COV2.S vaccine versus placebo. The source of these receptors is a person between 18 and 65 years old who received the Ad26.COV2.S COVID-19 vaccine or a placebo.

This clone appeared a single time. The CDR3 reads CASSGGQGLYEQYF. In DNA, the CDR3 is TGCGCCAGCAGCGGGGGACAGGGGCTCTACGAGCAGTACTTC. This chain joins TRBV5-1 and TRBJ2-7, with 10 bases matching TRBD1. V shed 4 bases and J 3 bases; nucleotides not matched to a gene: 4. The CDR3 covers 14 residues. Germline values: CDR1 SGHRS, CDR2 YFSETQ.

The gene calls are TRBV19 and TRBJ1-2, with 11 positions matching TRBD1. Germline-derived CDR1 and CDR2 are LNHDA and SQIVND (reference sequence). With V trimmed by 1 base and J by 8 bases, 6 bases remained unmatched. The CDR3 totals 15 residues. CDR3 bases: TGTGCCAGTAGTATAGGAGGACAGGGGGCGAGAGGCTACACCTTC. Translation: CASSIGGQGARGYTF.

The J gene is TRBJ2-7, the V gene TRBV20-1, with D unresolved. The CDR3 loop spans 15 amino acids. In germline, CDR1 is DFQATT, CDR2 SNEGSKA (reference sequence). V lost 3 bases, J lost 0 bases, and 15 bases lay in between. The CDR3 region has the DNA TGCAGTGCTAGTACTGTATCAAGGGACTCCTACGAGCAGTACTTC. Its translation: CSASTVSRDSYEQYF.

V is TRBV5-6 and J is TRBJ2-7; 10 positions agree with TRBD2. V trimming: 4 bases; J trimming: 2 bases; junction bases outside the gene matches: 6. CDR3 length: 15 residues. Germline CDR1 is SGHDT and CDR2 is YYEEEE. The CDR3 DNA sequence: TGTGCCAGCAGCACCGGACTAGCGGTTACCTACGAGCAGTACTTC. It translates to CASSTGLAVTYEQYF.

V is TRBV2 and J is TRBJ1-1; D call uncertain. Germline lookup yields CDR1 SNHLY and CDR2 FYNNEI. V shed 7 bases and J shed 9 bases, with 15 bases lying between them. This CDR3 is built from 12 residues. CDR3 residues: CASIGENRKAFF. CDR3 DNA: TGTGCCAGCATTGGTGAAAATCGAAAAGCTTTCTTT. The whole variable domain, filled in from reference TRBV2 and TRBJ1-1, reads EPEVTQTPSHQVTQMGQEVILRCVPISNHLYFYWYRQILGQKVEFLVSFYNNEISEKSEIFDDQFSVERPDGSNFTLKIRSTKLEDSAMYFCASIGENRKAFFGQGTRLTVV.

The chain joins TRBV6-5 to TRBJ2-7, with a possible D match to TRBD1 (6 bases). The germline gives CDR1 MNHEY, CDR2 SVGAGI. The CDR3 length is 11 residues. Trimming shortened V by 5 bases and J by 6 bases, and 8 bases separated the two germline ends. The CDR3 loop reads CASSTGLEQYF. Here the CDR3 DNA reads TGTGCCAGCAGTACAGGGCTCGAGCAGTACTTC.

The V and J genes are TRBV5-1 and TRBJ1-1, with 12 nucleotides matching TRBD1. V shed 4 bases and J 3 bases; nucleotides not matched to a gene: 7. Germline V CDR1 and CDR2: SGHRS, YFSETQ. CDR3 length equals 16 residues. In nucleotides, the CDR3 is TGCGCCAGCAGCACGACGGGACAGGGGGCGGACACTGAAGCTTTCTTT. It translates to CASSTTGQGADTEAFF.

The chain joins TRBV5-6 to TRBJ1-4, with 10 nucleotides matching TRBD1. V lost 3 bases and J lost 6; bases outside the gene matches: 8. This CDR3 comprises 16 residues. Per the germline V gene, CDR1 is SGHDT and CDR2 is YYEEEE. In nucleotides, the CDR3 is TGTGCCAGCAGCTCGCCGGACAGGGGGGAGGATGAAAAACTGTTTTTT. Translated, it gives CASSSPDRGEDEKLFF.